Below, one TCR beta chain is given with its context. These data belong to a study of cytomegalovirus exposure and HLA in healthy donors. Study as a whole: Membership in the Caucasian-associated ancestry cluster was found for around 85% of a few hundred genotyped donors.

The primer mix had 60 Vbeta and 13 Jbeta primers. The method was immunoSEQ multiplex PCR; TCRdb's version includes in-frame clones alone and lacks a portion of them. The sample has roughly 180,000 clones, over 70% seen once; the top ten hold about 2.9%. Material for sequencing was PBMCs. The TCR was taken from a male donor in good health and CMV-seronegative.

The CDR3 DNA reads as TGTGCCTGGAGTCAGGCCAATGAGCAGTTCTTC. Amino acid sequence: CAWSQANEQFF. The chain combines TRBV30 with TRBJ2-1; D gene ambiguous. V was shortened by 2 bases and J by 6 bases, with 5 bases between the two germline ends. The CDR3 runs 11 residues. Germline CDR1 GTSNPN, CDR2 SVGIG (reference sequence).